The present TCR beta chain was sequenced within a study of cytomegalovirus exposure and HLA in healthy donors. Findings of the study overall: The listing of 150 or so TCR beta chains classed them as cytomegalovirus-associated.

Germline-derived CDR1 and CDR2 are MNHNS and SASEGT. This CDR3 is built from 14 residues. Trimming removed 6 bases from V and 0 bases from J, with 11 bases in between. On this clone: Its antigen remains unknown.

PCR primers comprised 60 Vbeta and 13 Jbeta primers. The table came from immunoSEQ multiplex PCR; TCRdb's copy has only in-frame clones and leaves some out. The table shows around 170,000 clones, with over 60% occurring only once. Material for sequencing was PBMCs. The sequence derives from a girl aged 5-17 years in good health and CMV-seronegative. The V gene is TRBV6-1, the J gene TRBJ1-1; D gene ambiguous. CDR3 nucleotide sequence: TGTGCCAGCAGACTACCGGCAATGAACACTGAAGCTTTCTTT. Translating it yields CASRLPAMNTEAFF.